This T cell receptor beta chain is from a study of T cells in Graves' hyperthyroidism and ophthalmopathy. Based on clinical symptoms, serum thyroxine and TRAb, thyroid ultrasound and orbital computed tomography, diagnoses were reached. Looked up from germline, CDR1 is DFQATT and CDR2 is SNEGSKA (reference sequence). The V end was cut by 3 bases, the J end by 6 bases, with 9 bases between. The CDR3 extends over 12 amino acids. Using RNA transcripts as the source, TCR beta CDR3 regions were amplified. A first-round RT-PCR of the TCR CDR3 used the HTBI primer set. MiXCR, run by TCRdb on the multiplex PCR reads, gives a single entry per CDR3 protein. The table has under 750,000 distinct CDR3 sequences, roughly a sixth seen once. A few counts support this clonotype.

The sequencing input was blood. The gene calls are TRBV20-1 and TRBJ1-5; perhaps TRBD1 as D (6 bases). The TCR comes from a woman between 45 and 65 years old with Graves' hyperthyroidism that later progressed to Graves' ophthalmopathy. The CDR3 sequence: CSASDRPQPQHF. The DNA for the CDR3 is TGCAGTGCTAGCGACAGGCCTCAGCCCCAGCATTTT.